This TCR beta chain originates from a study of regulatory dendritic cells for organ transplantation. Allogeneic regulatory or mature dendritic cells were co-cultured for under six days with CFSE-labeled sorted T cells at 1:10. FACS sorted CD4+ or CD8+ T cells into CD45RA+ naive and CD45RO+ memory. With 2 bases clipped from V and 5 bases from J, the junction kept 4 bases outside the gene matches. This CDR3 region has 14 residues. Germline-derived CDR1 and CDR2 are SGHTA and FQGNSA. Generated by immunoSEQ multiplex PCR, the TCRdb table keeps only in-frame clones and is missing some. The sample lists 13,000 or so clones, roughly nine tenths occurring once. Turning to this clone: Its cognate antigen is unknown.

The sequence was obtained from a human donor in good health. The rearrangement links TRBV7-2 to TRBJ1-1; TRBD1 agrees at 8 bases. Sequencing was done on a sample of naive CD8+ T cells from blood cultured with regulatory dendritic cells. The subset was: CD45RA+ naive T cells. The DNA of the CDR3 is TGTGCCAGCAGCTTAAGTGGACAGGGAACTGAAGCTTTCTTT. Protein: CASSLSGQGTEAFF.